Sequencing of this TCR beta chain was carried out in a study of blood T cells in healthy people across ages. There are a few counts of this clonotype. Extracted total RNA amounted to at least 6 micrograms for each sample. Primers used in a second PCR of roughly 6 to 11 cycles were a sample-barcoded 5' primer and a J-beta primer mix. Every cDNA was tagged by a template-switch adaptor with 12 random nucleotides. All samples gave at least 2.5 million CDR3-containing paired-end reads. TCRdb redid the calling of the 5' RACE reads with MiXCR, one entry per CDR3 protein. Here the sample spans about 1,800,000 distinct CDR3 sequences, about 28% being singletons. Germline lookup yields CDR1 SQVTM and CDR2 ANQGSEA. This CDR3 is built from 13 residues. V gave up 7 bases and J gave up 5 bases, with 17 bases separating them.

The chain is built from TRBV29-1 and TRBJ2-5; TRBD2 might be the D (5 bases). Material: blood. The clonotype comes from a woman aged 30 to 39 in good health. CDR3 in DNA: TGCAGCGCCGACGGCCCTAGCCGGGAGACCCAGTACTTC. It is translated as CSADGPSRETQYF.